This T cell receptor beta chain comes out of a study of blood T cells in healthy people across ages. A second PCR of 7 to 11 cycles used a sample-barcoded 5' primer and a J-beta primer mix. Each CDR3 protein is one row after TCRdb ran MiXCR on the 5' RACE reads. The sample has 540,000 or so distinct CDR3 sequences; 25% to 30% are singletons. Study-level points and caveats: Older age went with lower TCR beta diversity per million T cells, in a roughly linear way. Both naive CD4+ cell counts and diversity were greater in long-lived donors than in aged donors.

V was clipped by 7 bases and J by 4 bases, with 13 bases between them. The CDR3 consists of 13 residues. Per germline, CDR1 SNHLY and CDR2 FYNNEI. Turning to this clonotype: Its specificity is not known.

The sequence was obtained from a woman aged 70-85 years in good health. The chain has TRBV2 and TRBJ1-1; D perhaps matches TRBD1 (6 bases). The sequencing sample was made of blood. Written as DNA, the CDR3 is TGTGCCAGCAACAGGGTCTTCACCACTGAAGCTTTCTTT. The encoded protein is CASNRVFTTEAFF.